This TCR beta chain was recovered during a study of radiotherapy plus CTLA-4 blockade in lung cancer. Study context: Among all patients, around 19% showed objective responses, while roughly 31% had disease control. Study outcomes and limitations: The authors reported that early blood T cell clone dynamics, with interferon-beta, best predicted response. Blood saw expansion of tumor-derived TCR clones after radiotherapy plus ipilimumab.

In this sample, this clone turned up once. Its antigen is still unknown. Libraries were prepared by immunoSEQ multiplex PCR; TCRdb keeps only in-frame clonotypes and omits some of them. The sample contains 40,000 to 50,000 clones, around 75% of which appear only once. V lost 2 bases, J lost 2 bases, and 9 bases lay in between. CDR3 length: 14 amino acids. Germline lookup yields CDR1 MNHEY and CDR2 SVGAGI. Each patient with chemo-refractory metastatic non-small-cell lung cancer was treated with focal radiation plus CTLA-4 blockade using ipilimumab. The chain has TRBV6-5 and TRBJ1-1; a weak D match, TRBD1 (5 bases). This sample comprised peripheral blood, obtained from a patient treated with radiotherapy plus ipilimumab. The receptor's source is a human donor with non-small cell lung cancer who had stable disease on radiotherapy plus ipilimumab. CDR3 coding DNA: TGTGCCAGCAGTTACCAGACAGCAAACACTGAAGCTTTCTTT. Its protein is CASSYQTANTEAFF.